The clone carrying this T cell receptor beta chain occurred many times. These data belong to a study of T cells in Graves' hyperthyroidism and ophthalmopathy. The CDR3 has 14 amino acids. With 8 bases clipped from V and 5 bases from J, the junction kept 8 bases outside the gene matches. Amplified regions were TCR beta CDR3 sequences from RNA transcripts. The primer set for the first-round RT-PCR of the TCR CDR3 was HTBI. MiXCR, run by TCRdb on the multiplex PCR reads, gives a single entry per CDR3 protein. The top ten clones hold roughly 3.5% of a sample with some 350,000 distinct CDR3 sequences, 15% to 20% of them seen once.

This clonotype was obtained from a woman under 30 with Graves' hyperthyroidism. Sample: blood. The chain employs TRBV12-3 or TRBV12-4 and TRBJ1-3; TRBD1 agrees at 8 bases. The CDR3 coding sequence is TGTGCCAGCTCACCAGGACAGGGAAGAAACACCATATATTTT. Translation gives CASSPGQGRNTIYF.